This TCR beta chain was recorded in a study of T-cell memory formation after mild COVID-19. Broader study findings: Researchers report contracting CD4+ clones mostly in CM and EM, with CD8+ clones in EMRA. Researchers found some responding clones in pre-infection memory, a sign that cross-reactive memory joined. Nothing showed for sure that second-wave clones peaking on day 37 were SARS-CoV-2 specific. Day 15 to 85 contractors were CD4/CD8 balanced; later expanders leaned CD4+.

On this clonotype: Its specificity is unknown.

TCRdb itself ran the 5' RACE reads through MiXCR, one entry per CDR3 protein. This repertoire shows nearly 350,000 distinct CDR3 sequences, about an eighth found once; its top ten account for roughly 23%. The V and J ends lost 4 bases and 6 bases respectively, with 21 bases between them. Germline lookup yields CDR1 LNHNV and CDR2 YYDKDF (reference sequence). This CDR3 has 16 amino acids. The sequence derives from a man younger than 30 who had mild COVID-19 (a few samples of this study predate the infection). Cell type and time point are not known. The chain carries TRBV15 and TRBJ2-5; no firm D call. The sequenced sample consisted of PBMCs or a T cell subset sorted from them (not recorded which). CDR3 sequence reads: CATSTPNARFLKTQYF. CDR3 coding DNA: TGTGCCACCAGCACCCCGAATGCGAGGTTCCTGAAGACCCAGTACTTC.